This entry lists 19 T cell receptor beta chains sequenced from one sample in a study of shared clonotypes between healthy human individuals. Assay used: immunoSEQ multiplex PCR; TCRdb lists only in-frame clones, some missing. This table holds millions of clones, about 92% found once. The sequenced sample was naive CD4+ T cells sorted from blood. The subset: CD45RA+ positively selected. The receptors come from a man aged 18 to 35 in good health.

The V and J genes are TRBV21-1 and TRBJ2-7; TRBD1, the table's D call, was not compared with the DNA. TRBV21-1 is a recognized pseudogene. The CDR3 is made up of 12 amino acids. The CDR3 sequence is CASSKWAYEQYF. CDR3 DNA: TGTGCCAGCAGCAAATGGGCTTACGAGCAGTACTTC.

CDR3 in DNA: TGTGCCAGTAGTCTCGGGACTAGCGGGGGGACCTACGAGCAGTACTTC. Protein product: CASSLGTSGGTYEQYF. The gene calls are TRBV19 and TRBJ2-7; the match to TRBD2 covers 15 bases. With 5 bases clipped from V and 2 bases from J, the junction kept 4 bases outside the gene matches. The CDR3 consists of 16 residues. CDR1 and CDR2 from the germline V gene are LNHDA and SQIVND (reference sequence).

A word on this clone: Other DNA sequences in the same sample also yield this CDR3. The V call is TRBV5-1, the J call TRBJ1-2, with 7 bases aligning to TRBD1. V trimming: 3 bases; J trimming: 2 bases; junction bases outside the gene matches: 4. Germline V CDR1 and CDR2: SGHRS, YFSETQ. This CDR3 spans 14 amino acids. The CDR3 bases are TGCGCCAGCAGCTCTCAGGGGGGGAACTATGGCTACACCTTC. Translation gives CASSSQGGNYGYTF.

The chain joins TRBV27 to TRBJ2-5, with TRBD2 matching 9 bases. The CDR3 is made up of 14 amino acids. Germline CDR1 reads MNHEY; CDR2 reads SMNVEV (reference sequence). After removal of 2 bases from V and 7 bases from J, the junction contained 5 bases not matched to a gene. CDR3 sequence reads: CASSLGGGVRTQYF. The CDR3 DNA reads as TGTGCCAGCAGTTTAGGCGGGGGGGTCCGGACCCAGTACTTC.

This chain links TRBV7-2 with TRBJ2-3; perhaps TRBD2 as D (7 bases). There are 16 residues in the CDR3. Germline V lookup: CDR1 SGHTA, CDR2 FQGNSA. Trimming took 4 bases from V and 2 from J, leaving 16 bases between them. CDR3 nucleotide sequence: TGTGCCAGCAGCTCCCCCCCGGGGGGCCTCACAGATACGCAGTATTTT. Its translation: CASSSPPGGLTDTQYF.

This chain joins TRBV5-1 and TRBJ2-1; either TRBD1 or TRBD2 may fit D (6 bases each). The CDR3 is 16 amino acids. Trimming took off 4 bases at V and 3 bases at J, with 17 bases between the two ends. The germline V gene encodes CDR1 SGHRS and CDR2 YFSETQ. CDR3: CASSPEAGQIYNEQFF. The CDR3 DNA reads TGCGCCAGCAGCCCCGAGGCGGGACAAATCTACAATGAGCAGTTCTTC.

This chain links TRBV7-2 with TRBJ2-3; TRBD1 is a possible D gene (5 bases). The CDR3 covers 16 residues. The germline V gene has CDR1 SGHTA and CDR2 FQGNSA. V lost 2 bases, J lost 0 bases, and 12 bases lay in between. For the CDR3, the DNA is TGTGCCAGCAGCTTATTGGTCAGGGCAAGCACAGATACGCAGTATTTT. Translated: CASSLLVRASTDTQYF.

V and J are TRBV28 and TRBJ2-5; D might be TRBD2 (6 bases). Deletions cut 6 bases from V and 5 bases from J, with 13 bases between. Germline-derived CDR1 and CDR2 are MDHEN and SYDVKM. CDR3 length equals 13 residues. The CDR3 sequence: CASSHRRGETQYF. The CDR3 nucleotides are TGTGCCAGCAGCCACCGGCGGGGCGAGACCCAGTACTTC.

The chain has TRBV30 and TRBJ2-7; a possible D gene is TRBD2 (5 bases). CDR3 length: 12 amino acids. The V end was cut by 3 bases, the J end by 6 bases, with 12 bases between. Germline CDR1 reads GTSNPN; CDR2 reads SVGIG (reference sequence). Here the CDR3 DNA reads TGTGCCTGGAGCACCGGGAAAGGCGAGCAGTACTTC. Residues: CAWSTGKGEQYF.

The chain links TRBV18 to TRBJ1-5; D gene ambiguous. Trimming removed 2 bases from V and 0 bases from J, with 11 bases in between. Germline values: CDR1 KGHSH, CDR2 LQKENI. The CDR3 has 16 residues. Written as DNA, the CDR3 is TGTGCCAGCTCACCAACCCCCACTGATAGCAATCAGCCCCAGCATTTT. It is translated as CASSPTPTDSNQPQHF.

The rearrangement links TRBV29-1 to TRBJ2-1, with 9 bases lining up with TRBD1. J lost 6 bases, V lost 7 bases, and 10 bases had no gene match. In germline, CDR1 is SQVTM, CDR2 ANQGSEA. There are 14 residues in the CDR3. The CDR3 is CSGATGQGANEQFF. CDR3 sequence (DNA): TGCAGCGGCGCCACGGGACAGGGTGCCAATGAGCAGTTCTTC.

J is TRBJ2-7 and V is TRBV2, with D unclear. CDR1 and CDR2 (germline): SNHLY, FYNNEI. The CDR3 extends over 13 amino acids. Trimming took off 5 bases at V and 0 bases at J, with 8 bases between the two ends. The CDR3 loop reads CASSLQISYEQYF. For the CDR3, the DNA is TGTGCCAGCAGTTTACAGATCTCCTACGAGCAGTACTTC.

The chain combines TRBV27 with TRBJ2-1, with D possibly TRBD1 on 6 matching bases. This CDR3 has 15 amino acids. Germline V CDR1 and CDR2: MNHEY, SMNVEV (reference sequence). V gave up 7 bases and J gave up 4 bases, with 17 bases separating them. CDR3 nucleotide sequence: TGTGCCAGCACCCTGAACAGGGTAGCGTACAATGAGCAGTTCTTC. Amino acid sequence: CASTLNRVAYNEQFF.

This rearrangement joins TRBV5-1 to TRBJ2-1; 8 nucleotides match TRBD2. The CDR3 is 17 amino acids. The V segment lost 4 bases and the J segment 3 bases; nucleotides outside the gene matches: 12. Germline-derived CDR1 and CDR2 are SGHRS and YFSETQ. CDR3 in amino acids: CASSLSTLAGDYNEQFF. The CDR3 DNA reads TGCGCCAGCAGCCTATCAACTCTAGCGGGTGACTACAATGAGCAGTTCTTC.

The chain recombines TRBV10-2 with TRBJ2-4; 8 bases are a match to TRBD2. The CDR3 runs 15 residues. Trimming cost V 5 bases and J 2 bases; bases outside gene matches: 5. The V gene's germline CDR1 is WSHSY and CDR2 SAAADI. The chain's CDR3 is CASSSAGVTKNIQYF. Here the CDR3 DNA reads TGCGCCAGCAGTTCAGCGGGAGTCACCAAAAACATTCAGTACTTC.

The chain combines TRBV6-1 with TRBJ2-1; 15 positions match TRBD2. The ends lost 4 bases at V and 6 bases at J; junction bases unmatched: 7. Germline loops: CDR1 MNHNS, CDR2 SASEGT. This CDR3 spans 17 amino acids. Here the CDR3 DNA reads TGTGCCAGCAGTGGGACTAGCGGGGGGGCACGGCCCAATGAGCAGTTCTTC. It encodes CASSGTSGGARPNEQFF.

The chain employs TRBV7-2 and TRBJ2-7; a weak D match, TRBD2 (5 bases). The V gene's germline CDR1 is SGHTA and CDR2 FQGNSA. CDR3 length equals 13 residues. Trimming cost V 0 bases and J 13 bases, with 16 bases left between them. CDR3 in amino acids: CASSLAPSGRPYF. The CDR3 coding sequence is TGTGCCAGCAGCTTAGCGCCTTCGGGGAGACCCTACTTC. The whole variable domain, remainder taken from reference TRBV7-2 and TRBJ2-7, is GAGVSQSPSNKVTEKGKDVELRCDPISGHTALYWYRQSLGQGLEFLIYFQGNSAPDKSGLPSDRFSAERTGGSVSTLTIQRTQQEDSAVYLCASSLAPSGRPYFGPGTRLTVT.

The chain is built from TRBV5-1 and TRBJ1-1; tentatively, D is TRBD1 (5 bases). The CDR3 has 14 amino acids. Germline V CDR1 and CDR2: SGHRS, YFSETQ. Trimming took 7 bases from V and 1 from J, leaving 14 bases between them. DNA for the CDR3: TGCGCCAGCGGTCCCGGGACCGGGAACACTGAAGCTTTCTTT. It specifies CASGPGTGNTEAFF. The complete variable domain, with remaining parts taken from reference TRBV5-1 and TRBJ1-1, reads KAGVTQTPRYLIKTRGQQVTLSCSPISGHRSVSWYQQTPGQGLQFLFEYFSETQRNKGNFPGRFSGRQFSNSRSEMNVSTLELGDSALYLCASGPGTGNTEAFFGQGTRLTVV.

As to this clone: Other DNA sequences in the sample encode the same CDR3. The CDR3 nucleotides are TGTGCCAGCTCACCACAGTTGAACACTGAAGCTTTCTTT. Its translation is CASSPQLNTEAFF. The V and J genes are TRBV18 and TRBJ1-1; no clear D. Germline assignment: CDR1 KGHSH and CDR2 LQKENI. V lost 1 base, J lost 0 bases, and 3 bases lay in between. The length of the CDR3 is 13 residues.